The 21 T cell receptor beta chains in this list originate from one sample, sequenced in a study of T cell responses to AZD1222 COVID-19 vaccine. Produced via immunoSEQ multiplex PCR; TCRdb's table is partial and in-frame only. The sample consists of some 90,000 clones, nearly 90% of them appearing once. The material sequenced was peripheral blood, taken on day 0 of AZD1222 vaccination. The receptor set was obtained from an adult in good health.

The V gene is TRBV9, the J gene TRBJ2-2; 7 bases are shared with TRBD2. V lost 1 base to trimming and J lost 2 bases; unmatched junction nucleotides: 11. Germline loops: CDR1 SGDLS, CDR2 YYNGEE. The CDR3 is made up of 18 amino acids. This CDR3 reads CASSVTGGLAANTGELFF. DNA for the CDR3: TGTGCCAGCAGCGTAACTGGAGGGCTAGCGGCTAACACCGGGGAGCTGTTTTTT.

This clone was picked up a small number of times. The rearrangement joins TRBV18 to TRBJ2-7; 8 bases are shared with TRBD2. This CDR3 has 15 residues. Germline V lookup: CDR1 KGHSH, CDR2 LQKENI. Trimming took 6 bases from V and 4 from J; bases not matched to a gene: 11. Written as DNA, the CDR3 is TGTGCCAGCTCTCCCACTAGCGGCGGGGCGTACGAGCAGTACTTC. It is translated as CASSPTSGGAYEQYF.

The chain joins TRBV5-6 to TRBJ1-5, with D tentatively TRBD1 (6 bases). Germline loops: CDR1 SGHDT, CDR2 YYEEEE. V was trimmed by 2 bases and J by 8 bases, leaving 14 bases between them. CDR3 size: 14 residues. CDR3 coding DNA: TGTGCCAGCAGCTTCGGACAGACTGTTAAGCCCCAGCATTTT. Amino acids: CASSFGQTVKPQHF.

This clone has just a few counts. The gene calls are TRBV6-6 and TRBJ2-5, with a tentative D call TRBD1 (5 bases). V was pared by 8 bases and J by 5 bases, with 18 bases between. The germline gives CDR1 MNHNY, CDR2 SVGAGI (reference sequence). The CDR3 extends over 14 amino acids. The CDR3 DNA sequence: TGTGCCAGCTCAGGGCGAAGTTCCCGGGAGACCCAGTACTTC. As protein: CASSGRSSRETQYF.

The chain links TRBV11-2 to TRBJ2-1; TRBD1 aligns across 11 bases. Germline lookup yields CDR1 SGHAT and CDR2 FQNNGV. The CDR3 consists of 14 residues. Trimming removed 11 bases from V and 9 bases from J; junction bases left unmatched: 12. The chain's CDR3 is CAAATGTGGGEQFF. CDR3 DNA sequence: TGTGCCGCGGCGACCGGGACAGGGGGTGGTGAGCAGTTCTTC.

The chain has TRBV12-3 or TRBV12-4 and TRBJ1-1; a weak D match, TRBD1 (5 bases). Trimming took off 5 bases at V and 0 bases at J, with 7 bases between the two ends. CDR3 length equals 13 residues. CDR3 protein: CASSRGMNTEAFF. DNA for the CDR3: TGTGCCAGCAGTAGGGGCATGAACACTGAAGCTTTCTTT.

The chain uses TRBV6-5 and TRBJ2-1; D gene unclear. This CDR3 region has 12 residues. Trimming removed 4 bases at V and 8 bases at J, with 9 bases between. Per the germline V gene, CDR1 is MNHEY and CDR2 is SVGAGI. CDR3 DNA: TGTGCCAGCAGTTCCGCTTGGGATGAGCAGTTCTTC. This codes for CASSSAWDEQFF.

The chain has TRBV6-6 and TRBJ2-3, with D possibly TRBD1 on 5 matching bases. V was cut by 6 bases and J by 2 bases, with 12 bases left in between. The CDR3 runs to 14 residues. Germline V CDR1 and CDR2: MNHNY, SVGAGI (reference sequence). This chain's CDR3 is CASRWTLLTDTQYF. In DNA, the CDR3 is TGTGCCAGCAGATGGACACTTCTCACAGATACGCAGTATTTT.

In regard to this clone: An end of the junction does not agree with germline; a read error may underlie this. The V call is TRBV5-8, the J call TRBJ1-1, with TRBD1 matching over 9 bases. Germline lookup yields CDR1 SGHTS and CDR2 YDEGEE. The CDR3 totals 12 residues. CDR3 nucleotide sequence: TGTGCCAGCAGCTCCCGGGACAGGGCCAGTATTTTT. Translating it yields CASSSRDRASIF.

The genes are TRBV9 and TRBJ1-1; weak D call: TRBD1 (6 bases). The V gene's germline CDR1 is SGDLS and CDR2 YYNGEE. The V gene lost 4 bases and the J gene lost 1 base, with 11 bases spanning the gap. This CDR3 region has 14 residues. CDR3 loop: CASSIGTKNTEAFF. CDR3 nucleotides: TGTGCCAGCAGCATCGGGACAAAGAACACTGAAGCTTTCTTT. Drawing the rest from reference TRBV9 and TRBJ1-1, the complete variable domain is DSGVTQTPKHLITATGQRVTLRCSPRSGDLSVYWYQQSLDQGLQFLIQYYNGEERAKGNILERFSAQQFPDLHSELNLSSLELGDSALYFCASSIGTKNTEAFFGQGTRLTVV.

The chain joins TRBV7-9 to TRBJ2-7; D is uncertain. V dropped 5 bases and J dropped 7 bases, with 12 bases sitting between them. The CDR3 has 12 amino acids. Germline V lookup: CDR1 SEHNR, CDR2 FQNEAQ (reference sequence). The chain's CDR3 is CASSATMGEQYF. CDR3 nucleotides: TGTGCCAGCAGCGCGACGATGGGGGAGCAGTACTTC.

This chain joins TRBV6-5 and TRBJ2-5; unclear D gene. Germline CDR1 MNHEY, CDR2 SVGAGI. Trimming took off 2 bases at V and 4 bases at J, with 11 bases between the two ends. This CDR3 comprises 14 residues. The CDR3 protein is CASSYPPNRETQYF. CDR3 nucleotide sequence: TGTGCCAGCAGTTACCCTCCAAATCGAGAGACCCAGTACTTC.

The V call is TRBV19, the J call TRBJ1-3; D is undetermined. The CDR3 has 13 residues. Trimming left V 4 bases short and J 10 bases short, with 14 bases between. CDR1 LNHDA and CDR2 SQIVND come from the germline V gene (reference sequence). The CDR3 DNA is TGTGCCAGTAGTACGCAGGCCTCAACTACCATATATTTT. Encoded protein: CASSTQASTTIYF.

The chain links TRBV18 to TRBJ2-5, with TRBD2 matching 9 bases. From germline, CDR1 is KGHSH and CDR2 LQKENI. The CDR3 loop spans 16 amino acids. The trim removed 5 bases at V and 1 base at J, leaving 8 bases unmatched. The CDR3 bases are TGTGCCAGCTCATCCTTAGCGGGAGCCCTCCAAGAGACCCAGTACTTC. Protein product: CASSSLAGALQETQYF.

The rearrangement uses TRBV10-3 and TRBJ2-1; 7 nucleotides match TRBD2. Germline loops: CDR1 ENHRY, CDR2 SYGVKD. Germline trimming cut 4 bases from V and 4 bases from J; bases unmatched to any gene: 7. The CDR3 consists of 15 residues. The CDR3 bases are TGTGCCATCAGTGGGGGGAGGGAGGGGTACAATGAGCAGTTCTTC. It translates to CAISGGREGYNEQFF.

V and J are TRBV7-6 and TRBJ1-2; the D gene is possibly TRBD1 (5 bases). This CDR3 is 14 amino acids long. Trimming stripped 3 bases from V and 8 bases from J, with 16 bases between. CDR1 and CDR2 from the germline V gene are SGHVS and FNYEAQ. The CDR3: CASSLTEGLGGYTF. CDR3 coding DNA: TGTGCCAGCAGCTTGACGGAGGGACTGGGGGGCTACACCTTC.

This chain joins TRBV18 and TRBJ2-7, with 10 bases fitting TRBD2. The CDR3 has 15 amino acids. Germline V gives CDR1 KGHSH, CDR2 LQKENI. The ends lost 6 bases at V and 5 bases at J; junction bases unmatched: 10. The CDR3 DNA reads TGTGCCAGCTCGCCTCCTAGCGGGAGAGTCCACGAGCAGTACTTC. This translates into CASSPPSGRVHEQYF.

This clone came up once. This chain links TRBV3-1 (or the pseudogene TRBV3-2) with TRBJ1-1; possible D gene TRBD1, 5 bases. This CDR3 contains 16 residues. The V end was cut by 0 bases, the J end by 0 bases, with 11 bases between. Germline lookup yields CDR1 LGHDT and CDR2 YNNKEL (reference sequence). CDR3 DNA sequence: TGTGCCAGCAGCCAAGATGGCAGGGTGGTGAACACTGAAGCTTTCTTT. Translating gives CASSQDGRVVNTEAFF.

The chain links TRBV9 to TRBJ2-3; 7 nucleotides match TRBD2. Germline CDR1 SGDLS, CDR2 YYNGEE. The CDR3 loop spans 14 amino acids. The junction had 1 base not matched to a gene; V was cut back by 3 bases and J by 0 bases. The CDR3 protein is CASSGSGSTDTQYF. The DNA of the CDR3 is TGTGCCAGCAGCGGTAGCGGGAGCACAGATACGCAGTATTTT.

The chain uses TRBV11-2 and TRBJ2-3, with 8 positions matching TRBD2. This CDR3 region has 15 residues. J gave up 4 bases and V 5 bases, and 8 bases lay outside the gene matches. Germline CDR1 SGHAT, CDR2 FQNNGV. This chain's CDR3 is CASSPGTSGADTQYF. CDR3 in DNA: TGTGCCAGCAGCCCCGGGACTAGTGGGGCAGATACGCAGTATTTT.

This clone appeared a few times. The rearrangement links TRBV7-2 to TRBJ1-5, with 7 positions matching TRBD1. V shed 1 base, J shed 5 bases, and the junction held 5 bases outside the gene matches. The CDR3 length is 15 residues. The germline gives CDR1 SGHTA, CDR2 FQGNSA. The CDR3 DNA sequence: TGTGCCAGCAGCTTAGTGGTCGACAGGGATCAGCCCCAGCATTTT. Translation: CASSLVVDRDQPQHF.